The rows below give T cell receptor beta chains drawn from one sample of a study of molecular identifiers for immune sequencing clone quantification. MiXCR, applied by TCRdb to the PCR reads, yields one record per CDR3 protein. The table lists some 100,000 distinct CDR3 sequences, roughly a third of them singletons, with approximately 4% in the top ten. The sample comprised naive CD8+ T cells from blood, with Jurkat cell RNA spiked in. These receptors were taken from a human donor in good health. Some libraries in this study had Jurkat cell RNA spiked in. Each CDR3 is given with its conserved first and last residue. A D gene is named only where the DNA matches it firmly. A clone size is listed for some rows: how often the clone was seen (once, few, many), or a class if it is expanded.

DNA,CDR3,D,size,V,J
TGCGCCAGCAGCGCCGGGGCAGACACTGAAGCTTTCTTT,CASSAGADTEAFF,-,many,TRBV4-3,TRBJ1-1
TGTGCCAGCAGCATTCTAGCGGGGTCCTCCTACAATGAGCAGTTCTTC,CASSILAGSSYNEQFF,TRBD2,-,TRBV5-6,TRBJ2-1
TGTGCCAGCAGTTTCGTGGGACATGCCTATAATTCACCCCTCCACTTT,CASSFVGHAYNSPLHF,-,few,TRBV27,TRBJ1-6
TGTGCCAGCAGCTTAGATCGTTCGGTGAACACTGAAGCTTTCTTT,CASSLDRSVNTEAFF,-,many,TRBV7-2,TRBJ1-1
TGTGCCAGCAGCCCCCCCGGCTATGAGCAGTTCTTC,CASSPPGYEQFF,-,many,TRBV7-2,TRBJ2-1
TGTGCCAGCAGCCCCCTCGCGGGGGGCATCTATGGCTACACCTTC,CASSPLAGGIYGYTF,-,-,TRBV27,TRBJ1-2
TGCAGTGCAGGGACAGGGGTCTACGAGCAGTACTTC,CSAGTGVYEQYF,TRBD1,few,TRBV20-1,TRBJ2-7
TGTGCCAGCAGCTCCGGACAGGAACAAGAGACCCAGTACTTC,CASSSGQEQETQYF,TRBD1,-,TRBV13,TRBJ2-5
TGTGCCAGCAGCTACCGGGCCTCCTACGAGCAGTACTTC,CASSYRASYEQYF,-,many,TRBV7-8,TRBJ2-7
TGTGCCAGCAGACTGACGACTAGCGGGAGTAACTTTGAGCAGTTCTTC,CASRLTTSGSNFEQFF,TRBD2,-,TRBV6-2/TRBV6-3,TRBJ2-1
TGTGCCAGCAGCTTGGGCACCTCCACAGATACGCAGTATTTT,CASSLGTSTDTQYF,-,many,TRBV7-9,TRBJ2-3
TGTACCAGCAGGGACAGTCTGGCGGTCACAGATACGCAGTATTTT,CTSRDSLAVTDTQYF,TRBD1,-,TRBV2,TRBJ2-3
TGTGCCAGAAGCCCAGGACTACGCACAGATACGCAGTATTTT,CARSPGLRTDTQYF,-,-,TRBV13,TRBJ2-3
TGTGCCTGCAGTGCTGGGACTAGCGCGCCCTACGGGCAGTACTTC,CACSAGTSAPYGQYF,TRBD2,-,TRBV7-8,TRBJ2-7
TGTGCCAGCAGCTTGGCCGGCGCTGGAAACACCATATATTTT,CASSLAGAGNTIYF,-,many,TRBV5-6,TRBJ1-3
TGTGCCAGCAGCTTATACGGCGGAGCGGATCAGCCCCAGCATTTT,CASSLYGGADQPQHF,-,-,TRBV11-2,TRBJ1-5
TGTGCCAGCGCAAAGGGACTAGACTACAATGAGCAGTTCTTC,CASAKGLDYNEQFF,TRBD2,-,TRBV6-4,TRBJ2-1
TGTGCCAGCAGCCAACTCCTCGGGCCTGTTCCTTACGAGCAGTACTTC,CASSQLLGPVPYEQYF,-,few,TRBV3-1,TRBJ2-7
TGTGCCAGCAGTTTGGGTAGGCGGGAGTTCAGCACCTACGAGCAGTACTTC,CASSLGRREFSTYEQYF,TRBD2,-,TRBV28,TRBJ2-7
TGTGCCAGCAAGGTTTCGGTGGGAACCCCGGGTGTGGGACACAATGAGCAGTTCTTC,CASKVSVGTPGVGHNEQFF,-,-,TRBV28,TRBJ2-1
TGTGCCAGCAGTGGAGTGGGGGGCGGTCAGCCCCAGCATTTT,CASSGVGGGQPQHF,-,many,TRBV2,TRBJ1-5
TGTGCCAGCAGTATAGGACAGGGAGAGACCCAGTACTTC,CASSIGQGETQYF,TRBD1,many,TRBV12-3/TRBV12-4,TRBJ2-5
TGTGCCAGCAGCCAAGTCACAGGGGGAGACATTCAGTACTTC,CASSQVTGGDIQYF,TRBD1,few,TRBV16,TRBJ2-4
TGCAGTGCTAGAGTTGTGGGGAATGAAAAACTGTTTTTT,CSARVVGNEKLFF,-,few,TRBV20-1,TRBJ1-4
TGTGCCAGCAGCTGGGATGGGAATGAGCAGTTCTTC,CASSWDGNEQFF,-,few,TRBV7-9,TRBJ2-1
TGCAGCGTTGGGGAGGGGGCCCGTTACGAGCAGTACTTC,CSVGEGARYEQYF,-,-,TRBV29-1,TRBJ2-7
TGCAGTGCTAGAGAACGCGCTCTAGGGAACATTCAGTACTTC,CSARERALGNIQYF,-,-,TRBV20-1,TRBJ2-4
TGTGCCAGCAGCCAAGATCCCCGGCTGTTCACAGATACGCAGTATTTT,CASSQDPRLFTDTQYF,-,-,TRBV3-1,TRBJ2-3
TGCGCCAGCAGCCAAGCTTTTTCTGGGGCCAACGTCCTGACTTTC,CASSQAFSGANVLTF,-,-,TRBV4-3,TRBJ2-6
TGCAGCGCCCCGGGAGCCACTGAAGCTTTCTTT,CSAPGATEAFF,-,many,TRBV29-1,TRBJ1-1
TGTGCCAGCAGCTCCCGTCCCGGAGCCCGCATCTACGAGCAGTACTTC,CASSSRPGARIYEQYF,-,-,TRBV13,TRBJ2-7
TGTGCCAGCAGCCAAGTCGGTAGCGGGAGGAAAAACACCGGGGAGCTGTTTTTT,CASSQVGSGRKNTGELFF,TRBD2,few,TRBV3-1,TRBJ2-2
TGTGCCAGCAGCCACAGGGGAGGTACTGAAGCTTTCTTT,CASSHRGGTEAFF,TRBD1,-,TRBV7-6,TRBJ1-1
TGTGCCAGCAGTGGGCTAGCGGGGATTACAACCCCTCAAGAGACCCAGTACTTC,CASSGLAGITTPQETQYF,TRBD2,many,TRBV25-1,TRBJ2-5
TGCGCCAGCAGCCTAGATGGGACGAACACTGAAGCTTTCTTT,CASSLDGTNTEAFF,-,-,TRBV4-1,TRBJ1-1
TGTGCCAGCAGTCCTGAATGGACAGAGGGCAATCAGCCCCAGCATTTT,CASSPEWTEGNQPQHF,-,few,TRBV12-3/TRBV12-4,TRBJ1-5
TGTGCCAGCAGTTACTCGAAGGGACTAGCAGGGCACGAGCAGTACTTC,CASSYSKGLAGHEQYF,TRBD2,many,TRBV6-6,TRBJ2-7
TGTGCCAGCAGCTTAGGGGCAGGGGTTGCCTACGAGCAGTACTTC,CASSLGAGVAYEQYF,-,-,TRBV5-6,TRBJ2-7
TGTGCCAGCAGCGTAGTTGGGGGCATAGATACGCAGTATTTT,CASSVVGGIDTQYF,-,-,TRBV9,TRBJ2-3
TGTGCCAGCAGTTTGATCCCCGGGACAGATCTCAACGAGCAGTACTTC,CASSLIPGTDLNEQYF,TRBD1,many,TRBV28,TRBJ2-7
TGTGCCAGCAGCTCAATCCACTGGACCCGTAGCTCCTACGAGCAGTACTTC,CASSSIHWTRSSYEQYF,-,-,TRBV11-2,TRBJ2-7
TGTGCCAGCAGCGAGGAGGACGGATCCTCCTACGAGCAGTACTTC,CASSEEDGSSYEQYF,-,-,TRBV5-4,TRBJ2-7
TGTGCCAGCAGGGACGAGGGGCCCAAAAACATTCAGTACTTC,CASRDEGPKNIQYF,-,-,TRBV6-4,TRBJ2-4
TGTGCCAGCAGTCCCCAATCGGGACAGGGTGGGATAAGCAATCAGCCCCAGCATTTT,CASSPQSGQGGISNQPQHF,TRBD1,many,TRBV28,TRBJ1-5
TGCGCCAGCAGCCAAGGGGCGGGTGCGAGCACAGATACGCAGTATTTT,CASSQGAGASTDTQYF,-,few,TRBV4-3,TRBJ2-3
TGTGCCAGCAGCCTAAGGGGCCGAGGATACGAGCAGTACTTC,CASSLRGRGYEQYF,-,few,TRBV7-6,TRBJ2-7
TGTGCCAGCATTATCCAGGGAGGCAATCAGCCCCAGCATTTT,CASIIQGGNQPQHF,-,many,TRBV28,TRBJ1-5
TGTGCCAGCAGCTTAGGGCTAGACTTCCCTTACAATGAGCAGTTCTTC,CASSLGLDFPYNEQFF,-,few,TRBV11-2,TRBJ2-1
TGTGCCAGCAGTTTTTCCGTGACAGGCGGATTGGAGACCCAGTACTTC,CASSFSVTGGLETQYF,-,few,TRBV12-3/TRBV12-4,TRBJ2-5
TGTGCCAGCAGCGCTACAGTCGGGTACACTGAAGCTTTCTTT,CASSATVGYTEAFF,-,-,TRBV5-3,TRBJ1-1